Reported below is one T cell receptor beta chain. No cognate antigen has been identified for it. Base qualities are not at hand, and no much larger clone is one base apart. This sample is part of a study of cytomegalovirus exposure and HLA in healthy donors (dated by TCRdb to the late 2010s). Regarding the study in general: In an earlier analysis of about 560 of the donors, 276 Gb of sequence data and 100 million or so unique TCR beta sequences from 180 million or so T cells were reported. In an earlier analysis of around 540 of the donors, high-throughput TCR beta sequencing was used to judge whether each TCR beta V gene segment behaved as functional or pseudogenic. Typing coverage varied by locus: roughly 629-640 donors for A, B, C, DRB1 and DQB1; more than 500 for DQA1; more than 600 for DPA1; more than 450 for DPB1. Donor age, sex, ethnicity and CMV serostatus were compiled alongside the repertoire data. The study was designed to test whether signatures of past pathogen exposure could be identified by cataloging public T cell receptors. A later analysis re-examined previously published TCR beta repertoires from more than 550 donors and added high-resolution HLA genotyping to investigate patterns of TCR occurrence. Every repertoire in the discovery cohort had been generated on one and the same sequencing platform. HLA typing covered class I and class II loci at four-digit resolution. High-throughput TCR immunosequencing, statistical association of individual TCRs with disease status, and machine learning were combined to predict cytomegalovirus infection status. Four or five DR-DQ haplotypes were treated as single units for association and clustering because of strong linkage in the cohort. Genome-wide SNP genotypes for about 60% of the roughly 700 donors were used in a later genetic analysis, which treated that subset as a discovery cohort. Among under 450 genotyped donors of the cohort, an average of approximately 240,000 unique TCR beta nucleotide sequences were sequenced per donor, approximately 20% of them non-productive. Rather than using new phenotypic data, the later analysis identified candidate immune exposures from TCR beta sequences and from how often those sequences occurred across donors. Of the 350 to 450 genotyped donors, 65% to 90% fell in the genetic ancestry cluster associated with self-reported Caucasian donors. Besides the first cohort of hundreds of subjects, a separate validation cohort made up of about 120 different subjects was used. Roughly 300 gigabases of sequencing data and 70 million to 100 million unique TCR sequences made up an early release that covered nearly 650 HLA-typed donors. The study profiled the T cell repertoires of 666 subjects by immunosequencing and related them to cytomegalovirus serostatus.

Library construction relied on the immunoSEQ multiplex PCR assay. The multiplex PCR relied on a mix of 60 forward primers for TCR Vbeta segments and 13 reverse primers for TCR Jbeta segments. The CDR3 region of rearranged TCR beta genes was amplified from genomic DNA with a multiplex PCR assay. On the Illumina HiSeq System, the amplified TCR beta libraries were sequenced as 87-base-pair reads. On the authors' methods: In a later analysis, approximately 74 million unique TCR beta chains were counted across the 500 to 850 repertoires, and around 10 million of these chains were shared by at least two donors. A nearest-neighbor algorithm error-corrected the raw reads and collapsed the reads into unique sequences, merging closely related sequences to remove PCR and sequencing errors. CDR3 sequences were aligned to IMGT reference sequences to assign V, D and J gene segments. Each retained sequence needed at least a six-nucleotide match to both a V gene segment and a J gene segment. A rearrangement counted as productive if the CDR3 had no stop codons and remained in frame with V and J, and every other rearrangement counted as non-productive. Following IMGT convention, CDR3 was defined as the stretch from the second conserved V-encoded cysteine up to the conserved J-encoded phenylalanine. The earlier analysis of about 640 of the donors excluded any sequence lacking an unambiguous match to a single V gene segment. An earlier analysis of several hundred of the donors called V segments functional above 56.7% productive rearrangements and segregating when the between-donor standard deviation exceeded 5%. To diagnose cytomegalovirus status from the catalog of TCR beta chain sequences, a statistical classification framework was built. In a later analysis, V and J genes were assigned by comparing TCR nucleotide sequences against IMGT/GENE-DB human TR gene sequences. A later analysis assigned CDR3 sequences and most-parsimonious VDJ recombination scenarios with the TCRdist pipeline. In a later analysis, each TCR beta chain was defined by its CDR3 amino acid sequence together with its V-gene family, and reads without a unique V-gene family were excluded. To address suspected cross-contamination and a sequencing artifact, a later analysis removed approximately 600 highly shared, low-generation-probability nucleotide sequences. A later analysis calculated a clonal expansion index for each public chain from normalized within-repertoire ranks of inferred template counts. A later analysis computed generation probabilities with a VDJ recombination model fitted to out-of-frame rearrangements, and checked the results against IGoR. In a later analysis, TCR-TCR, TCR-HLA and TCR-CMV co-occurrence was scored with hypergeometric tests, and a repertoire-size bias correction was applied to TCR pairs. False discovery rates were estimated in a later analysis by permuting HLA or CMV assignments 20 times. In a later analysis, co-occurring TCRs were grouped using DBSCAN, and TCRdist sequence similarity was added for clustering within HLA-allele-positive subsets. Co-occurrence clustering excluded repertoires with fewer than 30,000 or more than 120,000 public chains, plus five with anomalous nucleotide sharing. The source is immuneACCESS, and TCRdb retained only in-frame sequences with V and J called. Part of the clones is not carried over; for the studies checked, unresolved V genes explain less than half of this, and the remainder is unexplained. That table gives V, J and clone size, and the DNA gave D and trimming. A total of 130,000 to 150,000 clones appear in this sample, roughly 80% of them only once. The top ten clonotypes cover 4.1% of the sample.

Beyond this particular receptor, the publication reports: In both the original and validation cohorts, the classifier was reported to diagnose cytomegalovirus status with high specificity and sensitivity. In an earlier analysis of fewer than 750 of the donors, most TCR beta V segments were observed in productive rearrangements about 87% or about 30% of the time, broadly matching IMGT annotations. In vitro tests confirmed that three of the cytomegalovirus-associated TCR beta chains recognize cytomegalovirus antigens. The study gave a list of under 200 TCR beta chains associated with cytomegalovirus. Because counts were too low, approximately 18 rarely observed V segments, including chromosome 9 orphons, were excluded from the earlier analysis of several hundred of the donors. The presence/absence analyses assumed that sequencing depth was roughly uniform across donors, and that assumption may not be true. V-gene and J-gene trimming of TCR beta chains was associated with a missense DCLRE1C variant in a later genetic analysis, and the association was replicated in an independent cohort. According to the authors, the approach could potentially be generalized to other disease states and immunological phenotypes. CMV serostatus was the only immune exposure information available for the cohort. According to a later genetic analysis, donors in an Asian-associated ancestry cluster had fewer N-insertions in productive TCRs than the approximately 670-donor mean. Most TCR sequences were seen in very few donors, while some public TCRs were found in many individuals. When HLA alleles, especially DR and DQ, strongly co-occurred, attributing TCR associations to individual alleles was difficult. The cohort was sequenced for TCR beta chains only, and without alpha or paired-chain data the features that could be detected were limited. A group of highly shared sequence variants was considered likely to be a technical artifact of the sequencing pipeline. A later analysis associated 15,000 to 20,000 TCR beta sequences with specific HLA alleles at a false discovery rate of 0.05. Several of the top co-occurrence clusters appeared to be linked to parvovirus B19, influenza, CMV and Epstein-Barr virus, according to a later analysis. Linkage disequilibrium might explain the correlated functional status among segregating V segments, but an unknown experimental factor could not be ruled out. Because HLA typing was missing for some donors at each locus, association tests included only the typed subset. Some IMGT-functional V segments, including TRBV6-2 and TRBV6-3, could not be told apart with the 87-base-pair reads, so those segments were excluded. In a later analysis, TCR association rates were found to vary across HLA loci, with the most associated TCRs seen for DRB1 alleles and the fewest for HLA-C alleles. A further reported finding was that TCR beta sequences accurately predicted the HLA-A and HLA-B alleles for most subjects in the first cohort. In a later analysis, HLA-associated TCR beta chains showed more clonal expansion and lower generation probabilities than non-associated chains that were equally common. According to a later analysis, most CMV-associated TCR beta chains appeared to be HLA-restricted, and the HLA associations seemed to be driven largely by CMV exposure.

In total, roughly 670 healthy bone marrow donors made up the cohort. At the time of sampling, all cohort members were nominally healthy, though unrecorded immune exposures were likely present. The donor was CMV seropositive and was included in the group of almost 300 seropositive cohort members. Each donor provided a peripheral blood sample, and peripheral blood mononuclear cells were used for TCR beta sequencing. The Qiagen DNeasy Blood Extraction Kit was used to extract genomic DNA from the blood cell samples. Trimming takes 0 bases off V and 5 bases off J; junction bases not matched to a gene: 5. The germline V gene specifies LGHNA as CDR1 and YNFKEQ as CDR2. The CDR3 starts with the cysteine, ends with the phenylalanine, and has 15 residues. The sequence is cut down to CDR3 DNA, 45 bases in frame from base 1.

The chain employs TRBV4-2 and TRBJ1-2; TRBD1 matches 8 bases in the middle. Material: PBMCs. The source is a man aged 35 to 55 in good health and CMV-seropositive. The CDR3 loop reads CASSQDQRTGYGYTF. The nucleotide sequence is TGTGCCAGCAGCCAAGATCAAAGGACAGGGTATGGCTACACCTTC.